One and the same sample provided the 30 T cell receptor beta chains below, sequenced in a study of T cells in women clearing cervical HPV infection. Assay used: immunoSEQ multiplex PCR; TCRdb lists only in-frame clones, some missing. The ten most abundant clones cover roughly a quarter of a sample with about 23,000 clones. The sequencing sample was made of blood buffy coat. These receptors were taken from a woman aged 18 to 75 with a cervical HPV16 infection that either progressed to CIN3+ or cleared (not recorded which).

In the case of this clone: The CDR3 goes on 3 residues after the read ends, and that part is filled in from the germline J gene. V gene TRBV19 combines with J gene TRBJ2-1; 15 nucleotides match TRBD2. Looked up from germline, CDR1 is LNHDA and CDR2 is SQIVND (reference sequence). V dropped 10 bases and J dropped 9; count of bases not matched to a gene: 10. CDR3 size: 15 residues. The CDR3: CATLRTSGGASEQFF. Partial CDR3 DNA: TGTGCCACCCTAAGGACTAGCGGGGGGGCAAGTGAG.

A note on this clone: The CDR3 end falls 3 residues outside the read, so it is completed with the germline J gene. The V gene is TRBV12-3 or TRBV12-4, the J gene TRBJ1-4; D not resolved. Trimming shortened V by 6 bases and J by 5 bases, and 13 bases separated the two germline ends. This CDR3 is built from 14 residues. The CDR3 region is CASSAGDMNEKLFF. The part of the CDR3 DNA that was read is TGTGCCAGCAGCGCGGGTGATATGAATGAAAAA.

Regarding this clone: The read terminates 3 residues ahead of where the CDR3 ends, so the germline J gene completes it. The chain employs TRBV11-2 and TRBJ2-7, with a possible D match to TRBD1 (5 bases). The CDR3 sequence is 13 residues long. Germline V CDR1 and CDR2: SGHAT, FQNNGV. Trimming took off 1 base at V and 2 bases at J, with 6 bases between the two ends. CDR3 in amino acids: CASSLGGTYEQYF. The CDR3 DNA, read in part, is TGTGCCAGCAGCTTAGGGGGCACCTACGAG.

A word on this clone: The read ends 3 residues shy of where the CDR3 ends; the end is completed using the germline J gene. The chain carries TRBV7-9 and TRBJ2-3; D remains unclear. The CDR3 is made up of 13 amino acids. Trimming pared 5 bases from V and 1 base from J, leaving 7 bases between. Looked up from germline, CDR1 is SEHNR and CDR2 is FQNEAQ (reference sequence). The CDR3 is CASSPPGTDTQYF. The sequenced CDR3 bases are TGTGCCAGCAGCCCGCCGGGCACAGATACG.

In regard to this clone: The DNA ends 3 residues before the CDR3 does, and the rest of the CDR3 is filled in from the germline J gene. This chain uses TRBV19 with TRBJ1-5, with D possibly being TRBD1 (6 bases). This CDR3 has 14 amino acids. Germline CDR1 and CDR2: LNHDA and SQIVND (reference sequence). V lost 4 bases, J lost 3 bases, and 10 bases lay in between. The CDR3 DNA, read in part, is TGTGCCAGTAGTAAACAGGGTGACAATCAGCCC. It translates to CASSKQGDNQP. The entire CDR3 sequence reads CASSKQGDNQPQHF.

About this clone: The CDR3 end falls 3 residues outside the read, so it is completed with the germline J gene. The J gene is TRBJ1-1, the V gene TRBV11-3; tentatively, D is TRBD1 (5 bases). Trimming left V 5 bases short and J 3 bases short, with 16 bases between. The germline gives CDR1 SGHNT, CDR2 YENEEA. The CDR3 totals 15 residues. Incomplete CDR3 DNA: TGTGCCAGCAGCCCCGCGGGGGGGATTCACACTGAA. Protein: CASSPAGGIHTE. The entire CDR3 reads CASSPAGGIHTEAFF.

In regard to this clone: With the read ending 3 residues before the CDR3 end, the germline J gene is used to fill in that end. The V and J genes are TRBV13 and TRBJ2-7; tentative D call: TRBD2 (5 bases). The CDR3 loop spans 14 amino acids. The germline CDR1 and CDR2 sequences are PRHDT and FYEKMQ (reference sequence). V lost 2 bases, J lost 3 bases, and 11 bases lay in between. The CDR3 loop is CASSLTSVNYEQYF. Incomplete CDR3 DNA: TGTGCCAGCAGCTTAACTAGTGTTAACTACGAG.

As concerns this clone: From the germline J gene comes the end of the CDR3, since the read stops 3 residues before it. The gene calls are TRBV13 and TRBJ2-1; 8 bases are shared with TRBD2. J lost 6 bases, V lost 5 bases, and 9 bases had no gene match. Per the germline V gene, CDR1 is PRHDT and CDR2 is FYEKMQ (reference sequence). The CDR3 covers 15 residues. The CDR3 here is CASSDGLADFNEQFF. The sequenced part of the CDR3 DNA is TGTGCCAGCAGCGATGGACTAGCTGATTTCAATGAG.

Note on this clone: The read falls 3 residues short of the CDR3 end, and the missing part is taken from the germline J gene. V is TRBV19 and J is TRBJ2-7; unclear D gene. The germline CDR1 and CDR2 sequences are LNHDA and SQIVND (reference sequence). CDR3 length: 13 residues. V gave up 2 bases and J gave up 3 bases, with 8 bases separating them. The covered CDR3 bases are TGTGCCAGTAGTATATCAGTTAACTACGAG. Protein: CASSISVNYE. The whole CDR3 sequence reads CASSISVNYEQYF.

CDR3 DNA, as far as it was read: TGTGCCAGCAGTGACTCGACGAGGCAGGGGTGGTGTCTGCTCTACGAG. Translating gives CASSDSTRQGWCLLYE. In full, the CDR3 reads CASSDSTRQGWCLLYEQYF. The chain joins TRBV6-4 to TRBJ2-7; TRBD1 is a possible D gene (6 bases). The read is 3 residues too short to cover the CDR3 end, so that end is filled in from the germline J gene. The CDR3 is 19 residues long. V gave up 0 bases and J gave up 3 bases, with 24 bases separating them. Germline V CDR1 and CDR2: MRHNA, SNTAGT.

The CDR3 sequence: CASSKLAAKNIQYF. The sequenced CDR3 bases are TGTGCCAGCAGTAAACTAGCAGCCAAAAACATT. The chain has TRBV2 and TRBJ2-4, with a weak D call TRBD2 (6 bases). The sequenced fragment ends 3 residues before the CDR3 boundary, so the rest is inferred from the germline J gene. Trimming left V 5 bases short and J 0 bases short, with 8 bases between. The CDR3 sequence is 14 residues long. Germline-derived CDR1 and CDR2 are SNHLY and FYNNEI. Full variable domain (missing parts from reference TRBV2 and TRBJ2-4): EPEVTQTPSHQVTQMGQEVILRCVPISNHLYFYWYRQILGQKVEFLVSFYNNEISEKSEIFDDQFSVERPDGSNFTLKIRSTKLEDSAMYFCASSKLAAKNIQYFGAGTRLSVL.

Regarding this clone: The CDR3 end is not reached by the read, which stops 3 residues before it; the germline J gene fills it in. The chain carries TRBV20-1 and TRBJ1-2; tentative D call: TRBD1 (5 bases). Germline-derived CDR1 and CDR2 are DFQATT and SNEGSKA (reference sequence). CDR3 length: 13 residues. V lost 0 bases to trimming and J lost 6 bases, with 11 bases between them. The CDR3 region is CSARENLGDGYTF. Incomplete CDR3 DNA: TGCAGTGCTAGAGAAAACTTAGGGGATGGC.

Points on this clone: Coverage ceases 3 residues before the CDR3 finishes, and the germline J gene fills in the end. This chain links TRBV2 with TRBJ2-3; TRBD1 might be the D (5 bases). This CDR3 comprises 13 residues. V lost 11 bases and J lost 0, with 12 bases in between. Germline V gene sequence: CDR1 SNHLY, CDR2 FYNNEI. CDR3 amino acids: CAFEDSSTDTQYF. The covered CDR3 bases are TGTGCCTTTGAAGACAGCAGCACAGATACG.

About this clone: The CDR3 end lies 3 residues beyond the end of the read and is filled in from the germline J gene. The V and J genes are TRBV5-1 and TRBJ2-5; 8 bases are a match to TRBD2. V lost 1 base to trimming and J lost 2 bases; unmatched junction nucleotides: 10. Looked up from germline, CDR1 is SGHRS and CDR2 is YFSETQ. This CDR3 comprises 17 residues. The CDR3 DNA, read in part, is TGCGCCAGCAGCTTGTCTCAAACTAGCGGCCGACAAGAGACC. Amino acids: CASSLSQTSGRQET. In full, the CDR3 reads CASSLSQTSGRQETQYF. The entire variable domain, with the rest obtained from reference TRBV5-1 and TRBJ2-5, is as follows: KAGVTQTPRYLIKTRGQQVTLSCSPISGHRSVSWYQQTPGQGLQFLFEYFSETQRNKGNFPGRFSGRQFSNSRSEMNVSTLELGDSALYLCASSLSQTSGRQETQYFGPGTRLLVL.

On this clone itself: The read finishes 3 residues shy of the CDR3 end, and the germline J gene is used to complete it. The chain carries TRBV6-4 and TRBJ2-2, with no clear D. V was trimmed by 2 bases and J by 4 bases, leaving 8 bases between them. Germline values: CDR1 MRHNA, CDR2 SNTAGT. There are 14 residues in the CDR3. Incomplete CDR3 DNA: TGTGCCAGCAGTGACACCTCCGGCACCGGGGAG. Translation gives CASSDTSGTGE. The full-length CDR3 reads as CASSDTSGTGELFF.

Remarks on this clone: The read finishes 3 residues shy of the CDR3 end, and the germline J gene is used to complete it. This chain links TRBV2 with TRBJ2-3, with TRBD1 matching over 7 bases. The CDR3 is 14 amino acids. Germline V gene data show CDR1 as SNHLY and CDR2 as FYNNEI. The CDR3 bases that were read are TGTGCCAGCAGTGAACGGACAGGAAAAGAGACG. This encodes CASSERTGKET. The entire CDR3 sequence reads CASSERTGKETQYF.

CDR3 DNA, as far as it was read: TGCAGTGCTAGAGTTCGGGGGGCAGGGTACGAG. Encoded protein: CSARVRGAGYE. The complete CDR3 protein is CSARVRGAGYEQYF. The chain is built from TRBV20-1 and TRBJ2-7; D perhaps matches TRBD2 (7 bases). From the germline J gene comes the end of the CDR3, since the read stops 3 residues before it. The V gene's germline CDR1 is DFQATT and CDR2 SNEGSKA (reference sequence). V was trimmed by 1 base and J by 4 bases, leaving 14 bases between them. The CDR3 covers 14 residues.

In regard to this clone: The read stops 3 residues short of the end of the CDR3; the missing end is completed from the germline J gene. The V call is TRBV28, the J call TRBJ2-3, with D perhaps TRBD1 (6 bases). The CDR3 consists of 14 residues. Germline V lookup: CDR1 MDHEN, CDR2 SYDVKM. Between the trimmed V and J ends, which lost 3 bases and 4 bases, there was a span of 11 bases. CDR3 amino acids: CASSFRTAPDTQYF. CDR3 bases read: TGTGCCAGCAGTTTCCGGACAGCACCAGATACG.

Worth noting for this clone: The read halts 3 residues ahead of the CDR3 end, with the missing end drawn from the germline J gene. The chain carries TRBV6-4 and TRBJ2-3; 12 positions agree with TRBD2. The J segment lost 2 bases and the V segment lost 4 bases, leaving 4 bases of the junction unmatched. CDR3 length: 16 amino acids. Germline lookup yields CDR1 MRHNA and CDR2 SNTAGT. The chain's CDR3 is CASSGLAGDSTDTQYF. The sequenced CDR3 bases are TGTGCCAGCAGTGGACTAGCGGGGGATTCCACAGATACG.

With regard to this clone: The CDR3 end lies 3 residues beyond the end of the read and is filled in from the germline J gene. The rearrangement links TRBV19 to TRBJ2-5; no reliable D call. This CDR3 has 11 amino acids. Trimming cost V 3 bases and J 5 bases, with 4 bases left between them. Germline values: CDR1 LNHDA, CDR2 SQIVND (reference sequence). The covered CDR3 bases are TGTGCCAGTAGTATTATGGAGACC. It is translated as CASSIMET. The full CDR3 protein is CASSIMETQYF.

Note on this clone: Sequence at one end of the junction differs from germline and may be a read error. The observed sequence ends 3 residues before the CDR3 terminus, with the missing tail filled in from the germline J gene. This chain joins TRBV20-1 and TRBJ2-7; 7 nucleotides line up with TRBD2. Germline assignment: CDR1 DFQATT and CDR2 SNEGSKA (reference sequence). CDR3 length equals 14 residues. The CDR3 sequence is CSARGDSGFYEQYF. The covered CDR3 bases are TGCAGTGCCAGAGGTGATAGCGGGTTCTACGAG.

Regarding this clone: The read gets to within 3 residues of the CDR3 end, and the germline J gene fills in the rest. The J gene is TRBJ1-1, the V gene TRBV30; TRBD1 is a possible D gene (5 bases). The CDR3 is 12 amino acids. The germline CDR1 and CDR2 sequences are GTSNPN and SVGIG (reference sequence). CDR3 DNA, as far as it was read: TGTGCCTGGACGGGGGAGGCCGGGGGG. The encoded protein is CAWTGEAGG. The complete CDR3 reads CAWTGEAGGAFF.

Worth noting for this clone: The CDR3 end lies 3 residues beyond the end of the read and is filled in from the germline J gene. The genes are TRBV29-1 and TRBJ1-2, with D perhaps TRBD1 (5 bases). The V and J ends lost 3 bases and 4 bases respectively, with 15 bases between them. CDR1 SQVTM and CDR2 ANQGSEA come from the germline V gene. This CDR3 comprises 14 residues. CDR3 DNA, as far as it was read: TGCAGCGTTGATCGGGGGGAGGCTATCTATGGC. Translation gives CSVDRGEAIYG. The entire CDR3 is CSVDRGEAIYGYTF. Full variable domain (missing parts from reference TRBV29-1 and TRBJ1-2): SAVISQKPSRDICQRGTSLTIQCQVDSQVTMMFWYRQQPGQSLTLIATANQGSEATYESGFVIDKFPISRPNLTFSTLTVSNMSPEDSSIYLCSVDRGEAIYGYTFGSGTRLTVV.

Notes on this clone: The read terminates 3 residues ahead of where the CDR3 ends, so the germline J gene completes it. The genes are TRBV20-1 and TRBJ2-3, with 9 bases identical to TRBD2. The CDR3 extends over 14 amino acids. V trimming: 6 bases; J trimming: 3 bases; junction bases outside the gene matches: 7. The germline CDR1 and CDR2 sequences are DFQATT and SNEGSKA (reference sequence). The CDR3 reads CSAQPGLATDTQYF. The CDR3 bases that were read are TGCAGTGCACAGCCGGGACTAGCAACAGATACG.

CDR3 bases read: TGCGCCAGCAGTAAACAGGGGGCCTTCTACGAG. Amino acids: CASSKQGAFYE. The CDR3 reads in full as CASSKQGAFYEQYF. The chain joins TRBV10-1 to TRBJ2-7, with TRBD1 identical over 9 bases. The read halts 3 residues ahead of the CDR3 end, with the missing end drawn from the germline J gene. There are 14 residues in the CDR3. Unmatched junction bases numbered 5, after V lost 5 bases and J lost 3 bases. Germline loops: CDR1 WNHNN, CDR2 SYGVQD (reference sequence).

In regard to this clone: The read gets to within 3 residues of the CDR3 end, and the germline J gene fills in the rest. V and J are TRBV12-5 and TRBJ2-1; TRBD1 aligns across 9 bases. Per germline, CDR1 LGHNT and CDR2 FRNRAP. The trim removed 2 bases at V and 8 bases at J, leaving 7 bases unmatched. The CDR3 length is 15 residues. The CDR3 spells CASGLSGTGKYEQFF. CDR3 DNA, as far as it was read: TGTGCTAGTGGTTTGTCCGGGACAGGGAAGTATGAG.

As regards this clone: The sequence runs out 3 residues before the end of the CDR3; the remainder is reconstructed from the germline J gene. The genes are TRBV20-1 and TRBJ1-2, with D perhaps matching TRBD1 (6 bases). V dropped 0 bases and J dropped 7 bases, with 12 bases sitting between them. CDR1 and CDR2 from the germline V gene are DFQATT and SNEGSKA (reference sequence). This CDR3 is built from 13 residues. The covered CDR3 bases are TGCAGTGCTAGAGATGGTGGAGGGGGTGGC. It encodes CSARDGGGGG. The CDR3 as a whole reads CSARDGGGGGYTF.

As for this clone: The read finishes 3 residues shy of the CDR3 end, and the germline J gene is used to complete it. V usage is TRBV20-1 and J usage is TRBJ2-7; 7 bases align to TRBD2. There are 15 residues in the CDR3. CDR1 is DFQATT, CDR2 SNEGSKA, per germline (reference sequence). Losses at the gene ends were 6 bases for V and 4 bases for J; bases not matched to a gene: 15. CDR3 DNA, as far as it was read: TGCAGTGCCCCGCCTTTCGAGGGCGGGAGTTACGAG. Its translation is CSAPPFEGGSYE. The full CDR3 is CSAPPFEGGSYEQYF.

With respect to this clone: The CDR3 extends 3 residues past the end of the read, so its final part is completed from the germline J gene. The sample carries other DNA sequences with the same CDR3. This chain uses TRBV29-1 with TRBJ1-3; 11 positions match TRBD1. The CDR3 sequence is 15 residues long. Germline V CDR1 and CDR2: SQVTM, ANQGSEA. V lost 7 bases and J lost 1; bases outside the gene matches: 6. CDR3 sequence reads: CSARTGGFSGNTIYF. CDR3 bases read: TGCAGCGCACGGACAGGGGGCTTTTCTGGAAACACC.

A word on this clone: The read gets to within 3 residues of the CDR3 end, and the germline J gene fills in the rest. V and J are TRBV19 and TRBJ1-5, with D possibly matching TRBD1 (6 bases). This CDR3 has 16 amino acids. V shed 0 bases and J shed 6 bases, with 15 bases lying between them. The germline V gene has CDR1 LNHDA and CDR2 SQIVND (reference sequence). The CDR3 loop reads CASSIDSDRPGQPQHF. Partial CDR3 DNA: TGTGCCAGTAGTATAGATTCAGACAGGCCGGGTCAGCCC. Supplemented by reference TRBV19 and TRBJ1-5, the full variable domain reads DGGITQSPKYLFRKEGQNVTLSCEQNLNHDAMYWYRQDPGQGLRLIYYSQIVNDFQKGDIAEGYSVSREKKESFPLTVTSAQKNPTAFYLCASSIDSDRPGQPQHFGDGTRLSIL.